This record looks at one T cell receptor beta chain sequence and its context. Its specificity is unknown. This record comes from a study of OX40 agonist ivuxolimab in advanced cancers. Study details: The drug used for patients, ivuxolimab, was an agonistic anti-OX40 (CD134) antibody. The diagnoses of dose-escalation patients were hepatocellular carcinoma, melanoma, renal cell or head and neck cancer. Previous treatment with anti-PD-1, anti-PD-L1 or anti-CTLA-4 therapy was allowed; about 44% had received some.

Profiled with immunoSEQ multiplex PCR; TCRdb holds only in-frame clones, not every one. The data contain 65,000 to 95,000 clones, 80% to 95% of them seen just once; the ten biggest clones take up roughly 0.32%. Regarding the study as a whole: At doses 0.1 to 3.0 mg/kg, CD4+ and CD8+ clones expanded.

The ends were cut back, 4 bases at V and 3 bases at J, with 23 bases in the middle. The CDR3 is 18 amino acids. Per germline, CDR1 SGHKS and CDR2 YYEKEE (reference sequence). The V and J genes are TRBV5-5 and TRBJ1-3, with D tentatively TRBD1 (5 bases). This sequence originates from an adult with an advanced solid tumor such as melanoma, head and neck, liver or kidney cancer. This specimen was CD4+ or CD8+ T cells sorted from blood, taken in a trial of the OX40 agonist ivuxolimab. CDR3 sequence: CASSPVLQEGSGGNTIYF. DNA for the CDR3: TGTGCCAGCAGCCCTGTCTTGCAAGAGGGGTCGGGTGGAAACACCATATATTTT.